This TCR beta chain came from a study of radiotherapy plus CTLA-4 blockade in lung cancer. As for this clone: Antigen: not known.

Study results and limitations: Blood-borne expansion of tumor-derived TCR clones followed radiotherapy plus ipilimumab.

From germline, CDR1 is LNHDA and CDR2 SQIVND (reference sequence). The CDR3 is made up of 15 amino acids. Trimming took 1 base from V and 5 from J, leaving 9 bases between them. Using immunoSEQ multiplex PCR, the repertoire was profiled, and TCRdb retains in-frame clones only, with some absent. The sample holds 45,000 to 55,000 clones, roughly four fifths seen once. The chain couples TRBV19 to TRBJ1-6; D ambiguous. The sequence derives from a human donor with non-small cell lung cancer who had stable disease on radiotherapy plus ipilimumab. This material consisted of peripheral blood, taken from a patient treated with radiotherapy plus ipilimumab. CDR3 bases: TGTGCCAGTAGTATAGCCGGGTCCAATAATTCACCCCTCCACTTT. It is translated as CASSIAGSNNSPLHF.